This T cell receptor (beta chain) was documented in a study of regulatory T cells in long-lasting Graves disease. The time point: persistent/refractory GD, antithyroid drugs over 5 years with positive TRAb. Preparation of the TCR library used RNA extracted from PBMCs. Combining iRepertoire HTBI primers with Arm-PCR of CDR3 regions, the authors built TCR beta libraries. TCRdb re-analysed the multiplex PCR reads in MiXCR, keeping a single row per CDR3 protein. The data hold more than 300,000 distinct CDR3 sequences, with 20% observed a single time. This clonotype has only a few counts. The CDR3 is made up of 15 amino acids. In germline, CDR1 is SNHLY, CDR2 FYNNEI. J was trimmed by 6 bases and V by 5 bases; bases with no gene match: 11.

J is TRBJ2-3 and V is TRBV2; 7 bases are a match to TRBD2. This clonotype was sampled from a female donor with Graves disease. The specimen was peripheral blood mononuclear cells (PBMCs), collected when the disease was refractory, from a patient treated with antithyroid drugs. The CDR3 nucleotides read TGTGCCAGCAGTCCCGACTTGGGGCGGGGGGATACGCAGTATTTT. It is translated as CASSPDLGRGDTQYF. Variable domain in full (rest from reference TRBV2 and TRBJ2-3): EPEVTQTPSHQVTQMGQEVILRCVPISNHLYFYWYRQILGQKVEFLVSFYNNEISEKSEIFDDQFSVERPDGSNFTLKIRSTKLEDSAMYFCASSPDLGRGDTQYFGPGTRLTVL.